The 26 T cell receptor beta chains in this list originate from one sample, sequenced in a study of blood T cell repertoires in COVID-19. Clones were read by immunoSEQ multiplex PCR, and TCRdb kept only the in-frame ones, dropping some. Among a few hundred thousand clones, more than 75% were seen once, and the ten largest hold around a tenth. The sample comprised peripheral blood. All receptors derive from a middle-aged man who had recovered from COVID-19.

The V gene is TRBV2, the J gene TRBJ2-1, with D possibly matching TRBD2 (7 bases). Germline values: CDR1 SNHLY, CDR2 FYNNEI. This CDR3 is built from 15 residues. V was cut by 7 bases and J by 5 bases, with 18 bases left in between. This CDR3 is CASNLGGALNNEQFF. CDR3 bases: TGTGCCAGCAATCTTGGGGGGGCGCTAAACAATGAGCAGTTCTTC.

The V call is TRBV5-1, the J call TRBJ1-1; possibly TRBD1 for D (6 bases). The CDR3 extends over 14 amino acids. Germline V gene data show CDR1 as SGHRS and CDR2 as YFSETQ. With 5 bases removed from V and 4 bases from J, the gap between germline ends came to 15 bases. The chain's CDR3 is CASRLEGERTEAFF. The CDR3 nucleotides read TGCGCCAGCAGACTCGAGGGGGAGCGCACTGAAGCTTTCTTT.

V and J are TRBV5-1 and TRBJ2-1, with 10 nucleotides matching TRBD2. The CDR3 runs to 15 residues. CDR1 is SGHRS and CDR2 is YFSETQ in the germline V gene. The V segment lost 4 bases and the J segment 10 bases; nucleotides outside the gene matches: 11. The CDR3 region is CASSTIAGGPTEQFF. The CDR3 DNA reads as TGCGCCAGCAGCACCATAGCGGGAGGCCCTACGGAGCAGTTCTTC. Full variable domain (rest looked up from reference TRBV5-1 and TRBJ2-1): KAGVTQTPRYLIKTRGQQVTLSCSPISGHRSVSWYQQTPGQGLQFLFEYFSETQRNKGNFPGRFSGRQFSNSRSEMNVSTLELGDSALYLCASSTIAGGPTEQFFGPGTRLTVL.

The chain couples TRBV7-2 to TRBJ1-6; D is perhaps TRBD1 (5 bases). The CDR3 totals 15 residues. Trimming took off 6 bases at V and 2 bases at J, with 11 bases between the two ends. From germline, CDR1 is SGHTA and CDR2 FQGNSA. CDR3 amino acids: CASSSSRAYNSPLHF. CDR3 bases: TGTGCCAGCAGTTCCAGCAGGGCCTATAATTCACCCCTCCACTTT.

This clone has a single count. This chain uses TRBV7-2 with TRBJ2-1, with 9 nucleotides matching TRBD1. Germline-derived CDR1 and CDR2 are SGHTA and FQGNSA. The junction had 9 bases not matched to a gene; V was cut back by 2 bases and J by 7 bases. The CDR3 spans 16 residues. The CDR3 sequence is CASSLRDRDWGNEQFF. CDR3 sequence (DNA): TGTGCCAGCAGCTTACGGGACAGGGATTGGGGGAATGAGCAGTTCTTC. Together with reference TRBV7-2 and TRBJ2-1, the CDR3 gives the full variable domain: GAGVSQSPSNKVTEKGKDVELRCDPISGHTALYWYRQSLGQGLEFLIYFQGNSAPDKSGLPSDRFSAERTGGSVSTLTIQRTQQEDSAVYLCASSLRDRDWGNEQFFGPGTRLTVL.

The V gene is TRBV15, the J gene TRBJ2-1; TRBD1 aligns across 9 bases. The CDR3 extends over 15 amino acids. With V trimmed by 5 bases and J by 7 bases, 9 bases remained unmatched. CDR1 and CDR2 from the germline V gene are LNHNV and YYDKDF (reference sequence). Here the CDR3 reads CATSHRDRARNEQFF. DNA of the CDR3: TGTGCCACCAGCCACCGGGACAGGGCGAGGAATGAGCAGTTCTTC.

The V and J genes are TRBV6-2 or TRBV6-3 and TRBJ2-7, with D maybe TRBD1 (5 bases). Germline V gene sequence: CDR1 MNHEY, CDR2 SVGEGT. The CDR3 spans 13 residues. V was shortened by 6 bases and J by 6 bases, with 15 bases between the two germline ends. CDR3: CASSSNNGAEQYF. The DNA for the CDR3 is TGTGCCAGCAGCTCCAATAATGGGGCCGAGCAGTACTTC.

The rearrangement links TRBV7-5 to TRBJ2-7; the table's D call, TRBD2, has no DNA check behind it. TRBV7-5 constitutes a pseudogene. The CDR3 loop spans 14 amino acids. CDR3: CANGAEDFSYEQYF. CDR3 DNA sequence: TGTGCTAACGGAGCGGAGGACTTCTCCTACGAGCAGTACTTC.

This clone was found a few times. The chain couples TRBV2 to TRBJ2-7; D call uncertain. This CDR3 has 11 residues. Trimming stripped 8 bases from V and 7 bases from J, with 12 bases between. Per the germline V gene, CDR1 is SNHLY and CDR2 is FYNNEI. CDR3 loop: CASLDWVEQYF. DNA for the CDR3: TGTGCCAGCCTAGATTGGGTGGAGCAGTACTTC. The variable domain in full, completed from reference TRBV2 and TRBJ2-7, reads EPEVTQTPSHQVTQMGQEVILRCVPISNHLYFYWYRQILGQKVEFLVSFYNNEISEKSEIFDDQFSVERPDGSNFTLKIRSTKLEDSAMYFCASLDWVEQYFGPGTRLTVT.

The V gene is TRBV19, the J gene TRBJ1-2; D unresolved. V was clipped by 3 bases and J by 3 bases, with 11 bases between them. CDR1 LNHDA and CDR2 SQIVND come from the germline V gene (reference sequence). The CDR3 totals 14 residues. The CDR3 here is CASSIGGQYYGYTF. The CDR3 region has the DNA TGTGCCAGTAGTATTGGAGGTCAGTACTATGGCTACACCTTC.

This clone was counted a single time. The J gene is TRBJ2-7, the V gene TRBV5-1, with 9 bases matching TRBD2. Germline CDR1 and CDR2: SGHRS and YFSETQ. This CDR3 contains 14 residues. J gave up 4 bases and V 0 bases, and 2 bases lay outside the gene matches. The CDR3 is CASSLGLAVYEQYF. The CDR3 nucleotides are TGCGCCAGCAGCTTGGGACTAGCGGTGTACGAGCAGTACTTC.

This chain uses TRBV7-2 with TRBJ2-3; 9 bases align to TRBD2. Losses at the gene ends were 1 base for V and 0 bases for J; bases not matched to a gene: 5. Germline CDR1 reads SGHTA; CDR2 reads FQGNSA. CDR3 length: 17 residues. The CDR3 is CASSLVFSGGSTDTQYF. The CDR3 DNA is TGTGCCAGCAGCTTAGTTTTTAGCGGGGGCAGCACAGATACGCAGTATTTT.

The chain combines TRBV7-9 with TRBJ1-4; D possibly corresponds to TRBD1 (6 bases). Germline V CDR1 and CDR2: SEHNR, FQNEAQ (reference sequence). Trimming took 5 bases from V and 7 from J, leaving 11 bases between them. The CDR3 contains 13 residues. In DNA, the CDR3 is TGTGCCAGCAGCCCCAGCAGGGGTGAAAAACTGTTTTTT. Its protein is CASSPSRGEKLFF.

The rearrangement uses TRBV18 and TRBJ2-7; 9 bases match TRBD1. J was trimmed by 7 bases and V by 5 bases; bases with no gene match: 9. This CDR3 is built from 14 residues. Per germline, CDR1 KGHSH and CDR2 LQKENI. The CDR3 reads CASSTEQGAGEQYF. CDR3 in DNA: TGTGCCAGCTCAACGGAACAGGGGGCAGGGGAGCAGTACTTC.

This sequence joins TRBV4-3 and TRBJ2-1, with D possibly TRBD2 on 7 matching bases. Per germline, CDR1 LGHNA and CDR2 YSLEER. This CDR3 spans 14 amino acids. Trimming took off 0 bases at V and 9 bases at J, with 12 bases between the two ends. Here the CDR3 reads CASSQDLGGREQFF. The DNA for the CDR3 is TGCGCCAGCAGCCAAGATCTGGGGGGGCGTGAGCAGTTCTTC.

The J gene is TRBJ1-2, the V gene TRBV5-1; D not resolved. CDR1 and CDR2 (germline): SGHRS, YFSETQ. This CDR3 is 15 amino acids long. The V gene lost 0 bases and the J gene lost 8 bases, with 17 bases spanning the gap. The CDR3 region is CASSLVFRGSEGYTF. The CDR3 region has the DNA TGCGCCAGCAGCTTGGTGTTCCGGGGTTCGGAGGGCTACACCTTC. Full variable domain (remainder filled in from reference TRBV5-1 and TRBJ1-2): KAGVTQTPRYLIKTRGQQVTLSCSPISGHRSVSWYQQTPGQGLQFLFEYFSETQRNKGNFPGRFSGRQFSNSRSEMNVSTLELGDSALYLCASSLVFRGSEGYTFGSGTRLTVV.

This chain joins TRBV25-1 and TRBJ1-1; a possible D gene is TRBD1 (6 bases). The CDR3 consists of 13 residues. Germline CDR1 reads MGHDK; CDR2 reads SYGVNS. Trimming took 5 bases from V and 6 from J, leaving 13 bases between them. CDR3 in amino acids: CASSRGGFAEAFF. DNA for the CDR3: TGTGCCAGCAGTAGGGGGGGGTTCGCTGAAGCTTTCTTT.

The chain combines TRBV18 with TRBJ2-1, with 7 bases that match TRBD2. The V segment lost 1 base and the J segment 4 bases; nucleotides outside the gene matches: 7. CDR1 is KGHSH and CDR2 is LQKENI in the germline V gene. This CDR3 is 16 amino acids long. Here the CDR3 DNA reads TGTGCCAGCTCACCACTAGCGGGCGAGGCATACAATGAGCAGTTCTTC. This codes for CASSPLAGEAYNEQFF.

This chain connects TRBV7-2 to TRBJ2-3; 7 bases fit TRBD2. Germline V lookup: CDR1 SGHTA, CDR2 FQGNSA. V lost 6 bases and J lost 7; bases outside the gene matches: 19. The CDR3 is 17 residues long. CDR3 in amino acids: CASSPDPPGGLLNTQYF. CDR3 coding DNA: TGTGCCAGCAGTCCCGACCCTCCGGGGGGACTCTTGAATACGCAGTATTTT.

The chain joins TRBV6-4 to TRBJ1-2; TRBD1 matches 7 bases. Germline CDR1 reads MRHNA; CDR2 reads SNTAGT. The CDR3 has 14 amino acids. With 5 bases clipped from V and 7 bases from J, the junction kept 10 bases outside the gene matches. Written as DNA, the CDR3 is TGTGCCAGCAGTACGACAGGGTTCGTTGGTGGCTACACCTTC. Translation: CASSTTGFVGGYTF.

This clone was counted a few times. This chain links TRBV7-6 with TRBJ1-1, with 8 positions matching TRBD1. From germline, CDR1 is SGHVS and CDR2 FNYEAQ. Trimming took 6 bases from V and 4 from J; bases not matched to a gene: 4. This CDR3 has 13 amino acids. CDR3 protein: CASRRTGGTEAFF. The CDR3 DNA reads TGTGCCAGCAGACGCACAGGGGGCACTGAAGCTTTCTTT.

The V and J genes are TRBV6-8 and TRBJ2-1; a possible D gene is TRBD2 (6 bases). This CDR3 is 17 amino acids long. The germline V and J ends were trimmed by 11 bases and 0 bases, with 23 bases remaining between them. The germline V gene encodes CDR1 MNHGY and CDR2 SAAAGT. Written as DNA, the CDR3 is TGTGCCGGGGGGTTGTTTAGGGGCCGGGGCTCCTACAATGAGCAGTTCTTC. Translation gives CAGGLFRGRGSYNEQFF.

The chain joins TRBV5-1 to TRBJ2-7, with unresolved D. Trimming removed 1 base at V and 3 bases at J, with 11 bases between. CDR1 and CDR2 from the germline V gene are SGHRS and YFSETQ. This CDR3 has 14 amino acids. This CDR3 reads CASSLIVGYYEQYF. Here the CDR3 DNA reads TGCGCCAGCAGCTTGATCGTGGGCTACTACGAGCAGTACTTC. Full variable domain (remainder filled in from reference TRBV5-1 and TRBJ2-7): KAGVTQTPRYLIKTRGQQVTLSCSPISGHRSVSWYQQTPGQGLQFLFEYFSETQRNKGNFPGRFSGRQFSNSRSEMNVSTLELGDSALYLCASSLIVGYYEQYFGPGTRLTVT.

This chain connects TRBV5-1 to TRBJ1-1, with a possible D match to TRBD1 (5 bases). Germline-derived CDR1 and CDR2 are SGHRS and YFSETQ. The CDR3 is 16 amino acids. Trimming cost V 0 bases and J 5 bases, with 17 bases left between them. This chain's CDR3 is CASSLGFGAGETEAFF. The CDR3 nucleotides read TGCGCCAGCAGCTTGGGGTTCGGGGCGGGGGAGACTGAAGCTTTCTTT.

The rearrangement uses TRBV12-3 or TRBV12-4 and TRBJ2-7; 7 nucleotides line up with TRBD1. The junction had 1 base not matched to a gene; V was cut back by 3 bases and J by 2 bases. This CDR3 comprises 13 residues. CDR3 coding DNA: TGTGCCAGCAGTTTCGGGACAGCCTACGAGCAGTACTTC. Encoded protein: CASSFGTAYEQYF.

V and J are TRBV21-1 and TRBJ2-1; the table calls TRBD2, which could not be checked here. TRBV21-1 is labeled a pseudogene. The CDR3 covers 16 residues. CDR3 bases: TGTGCCAGCAGCCTGTGGACTAGCGGTCCTTACAATGAGCAGTTCTTC. Protein: CASSLWTSGPYNEQFF.